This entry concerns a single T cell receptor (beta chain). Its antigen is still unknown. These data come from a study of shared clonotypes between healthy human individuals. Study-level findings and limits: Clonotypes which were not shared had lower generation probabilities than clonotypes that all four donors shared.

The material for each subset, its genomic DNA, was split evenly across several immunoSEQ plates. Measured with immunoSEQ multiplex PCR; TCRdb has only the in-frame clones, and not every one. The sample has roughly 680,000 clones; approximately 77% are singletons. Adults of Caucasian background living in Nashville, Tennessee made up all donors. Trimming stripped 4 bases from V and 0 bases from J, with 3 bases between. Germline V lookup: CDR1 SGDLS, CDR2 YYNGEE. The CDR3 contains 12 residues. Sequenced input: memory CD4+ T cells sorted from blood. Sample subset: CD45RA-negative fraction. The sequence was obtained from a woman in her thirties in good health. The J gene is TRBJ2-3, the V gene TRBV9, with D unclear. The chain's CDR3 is CASSLSTDTQYF. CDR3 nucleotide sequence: TGTGCCAGCAGCCTAAGCACAGATACGCAGTATTTT.